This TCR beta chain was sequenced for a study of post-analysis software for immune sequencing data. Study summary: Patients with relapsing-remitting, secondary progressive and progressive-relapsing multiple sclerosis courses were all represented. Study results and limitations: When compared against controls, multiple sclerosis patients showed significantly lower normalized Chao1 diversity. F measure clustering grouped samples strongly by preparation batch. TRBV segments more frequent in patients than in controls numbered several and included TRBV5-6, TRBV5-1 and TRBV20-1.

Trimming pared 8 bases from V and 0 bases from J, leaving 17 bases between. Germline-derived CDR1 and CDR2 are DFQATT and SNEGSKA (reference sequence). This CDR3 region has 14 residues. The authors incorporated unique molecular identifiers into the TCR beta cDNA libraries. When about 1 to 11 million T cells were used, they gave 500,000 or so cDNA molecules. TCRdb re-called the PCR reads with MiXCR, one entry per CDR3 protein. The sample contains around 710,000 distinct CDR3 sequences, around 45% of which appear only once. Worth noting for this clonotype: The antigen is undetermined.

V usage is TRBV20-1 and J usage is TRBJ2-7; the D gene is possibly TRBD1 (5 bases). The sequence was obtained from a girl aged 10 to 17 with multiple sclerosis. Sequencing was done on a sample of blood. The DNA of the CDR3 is TGCAGTTCCCACTTGGCAGGGAACTCCTACGAGCAGTACTTC. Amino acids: CSSHLAGNSYEQYF.